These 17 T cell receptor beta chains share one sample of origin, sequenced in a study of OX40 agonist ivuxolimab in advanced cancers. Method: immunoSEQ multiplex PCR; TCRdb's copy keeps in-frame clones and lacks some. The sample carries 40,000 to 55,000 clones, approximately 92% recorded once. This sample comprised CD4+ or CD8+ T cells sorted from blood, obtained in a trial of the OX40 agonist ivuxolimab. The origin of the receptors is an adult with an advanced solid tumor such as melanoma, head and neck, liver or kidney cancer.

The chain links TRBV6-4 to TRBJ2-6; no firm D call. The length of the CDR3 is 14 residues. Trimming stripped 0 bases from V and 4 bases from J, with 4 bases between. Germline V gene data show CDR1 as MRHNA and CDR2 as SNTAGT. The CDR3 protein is CASSDSEGANVLTF. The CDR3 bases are TGTGCCAGCAGTGACTCGGAAGGGGCCAACGTCCTGACTTTC.

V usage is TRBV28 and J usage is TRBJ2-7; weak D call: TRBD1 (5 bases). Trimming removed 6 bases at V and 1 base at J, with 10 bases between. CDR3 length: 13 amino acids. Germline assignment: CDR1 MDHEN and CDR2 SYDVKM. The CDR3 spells CASSPGWSYEQYF. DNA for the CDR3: TGTGCCAGCAGCCCAGGGTGGTCCTACGAGCAGTACTTC.

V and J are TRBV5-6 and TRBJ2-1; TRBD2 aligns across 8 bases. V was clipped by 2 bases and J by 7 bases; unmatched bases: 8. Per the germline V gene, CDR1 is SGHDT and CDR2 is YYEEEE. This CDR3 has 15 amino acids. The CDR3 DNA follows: TGTGCCAGCAGCTTCCCTCAAGCGGGAGTAAATGAGCAGTTCTTC. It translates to CASSFPQAGVNEQFF.

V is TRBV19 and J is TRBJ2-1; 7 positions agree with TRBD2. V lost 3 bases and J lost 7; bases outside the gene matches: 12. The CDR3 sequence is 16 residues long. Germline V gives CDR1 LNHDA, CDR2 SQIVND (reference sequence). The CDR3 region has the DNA TGTGCCAGTAGTATGAGAGGTGGGAGGGCCGGGAATGAGCAGTTCTTC. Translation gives CASSMRGGRAGNEQFF.

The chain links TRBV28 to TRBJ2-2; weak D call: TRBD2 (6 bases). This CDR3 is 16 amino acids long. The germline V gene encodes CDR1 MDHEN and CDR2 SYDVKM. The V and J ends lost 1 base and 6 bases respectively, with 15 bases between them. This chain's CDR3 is CASSLSSGLGSGELFF. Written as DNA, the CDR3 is TGTGCCAGCAGTTTATCTTCGGGACTGGGGTCCGGGGAGCTGTTTTTT.

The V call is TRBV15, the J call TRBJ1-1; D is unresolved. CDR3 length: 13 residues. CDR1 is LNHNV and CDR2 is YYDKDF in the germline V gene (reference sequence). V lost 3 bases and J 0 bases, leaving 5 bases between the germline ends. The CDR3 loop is CATSSYMNTEAFF. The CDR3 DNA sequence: TGTGCCACCAGCAGCTACATGAACACTGAAGCTTTCTTT.

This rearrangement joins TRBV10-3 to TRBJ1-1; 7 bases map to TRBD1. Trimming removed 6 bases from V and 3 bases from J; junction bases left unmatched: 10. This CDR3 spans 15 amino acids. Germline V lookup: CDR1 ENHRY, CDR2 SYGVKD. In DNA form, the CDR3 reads TGTGCCATCAGAACCAGTCACGACAGGGACACTGAAGCTTTCTTT. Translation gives CAIRTSHDRDTEAFF.

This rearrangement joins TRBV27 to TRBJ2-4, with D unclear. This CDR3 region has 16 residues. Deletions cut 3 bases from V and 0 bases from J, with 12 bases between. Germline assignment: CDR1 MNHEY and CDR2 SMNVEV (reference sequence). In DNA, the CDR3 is TGTGCCAGCAGTTTGACTTCCTCGGTAGCCAAAAACATTCAGTACTTC. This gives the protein CASSLTSSVAKNIQYF.

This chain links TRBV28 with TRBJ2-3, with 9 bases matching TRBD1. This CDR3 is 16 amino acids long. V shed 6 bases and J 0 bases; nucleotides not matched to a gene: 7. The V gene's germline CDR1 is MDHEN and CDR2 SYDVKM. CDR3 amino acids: CASSLQGATSTDTQYF. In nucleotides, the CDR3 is TGTGCCAGCAGCTTACAGGGGGCGACTAGCACAGATACGCAGTATTTT.

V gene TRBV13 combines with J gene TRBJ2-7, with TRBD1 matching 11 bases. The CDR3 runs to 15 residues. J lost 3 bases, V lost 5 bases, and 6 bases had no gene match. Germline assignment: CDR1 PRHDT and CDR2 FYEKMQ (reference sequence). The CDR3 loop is CASSPPGQGVYEQYF. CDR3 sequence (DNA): TGTGCCAGCAGCCCACCGGGACAGGGGGTCTACGAGCAGTACTTC.

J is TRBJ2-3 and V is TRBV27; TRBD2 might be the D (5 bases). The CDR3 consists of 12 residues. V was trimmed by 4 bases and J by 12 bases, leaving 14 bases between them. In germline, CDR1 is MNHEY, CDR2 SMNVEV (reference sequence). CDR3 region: CASSWAEGVQYF. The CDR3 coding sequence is TGTGCCAGCAGTTGGGCAGAGGGCGTCCAGTATTTT.

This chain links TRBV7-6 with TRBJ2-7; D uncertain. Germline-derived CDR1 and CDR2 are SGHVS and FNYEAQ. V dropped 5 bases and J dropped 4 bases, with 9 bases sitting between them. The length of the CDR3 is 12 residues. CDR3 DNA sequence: TGTGCCAGCAGCCCCCTGGCTTACGAGCAGTACTTC. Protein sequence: CASSPLAYEQYF. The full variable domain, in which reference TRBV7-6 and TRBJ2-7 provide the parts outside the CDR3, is GAGVSQSPRYKVTKRGQDVALRCDPISGHVSLYWYRQALGQGPEFLTYFNYEAQQDKSGLPNDRFSAERPEGSISTLTIQRTEQRDSAMYRCASSPLAYEQYFGPGTRLTVT.

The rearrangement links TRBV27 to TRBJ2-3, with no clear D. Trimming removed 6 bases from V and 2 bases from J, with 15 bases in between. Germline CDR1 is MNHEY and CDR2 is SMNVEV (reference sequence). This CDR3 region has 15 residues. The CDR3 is CASSQQPLNTDTQYF. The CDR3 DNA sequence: TGTGCCAGCAGCCAACAACCTCTTAACACAGATACGCAGTATTTT.

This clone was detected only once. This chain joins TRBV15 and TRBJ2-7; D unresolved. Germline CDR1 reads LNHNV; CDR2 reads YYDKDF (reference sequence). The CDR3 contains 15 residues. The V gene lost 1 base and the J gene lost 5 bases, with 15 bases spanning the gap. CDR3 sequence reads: CATSRGEGSVDEQYF. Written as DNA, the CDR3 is TGTGCCACCAGCAGAGGTGAAGGTTCTGTGGACGAGCAGTACTTC.

The CDR3: CSVGTGETQYF. The CDR3 DNA reads TGCAGCGTTGGGACTGGGGAGACCCAGTACTTC. V gene TRBV29-1 combines with J gene TRBJ2-5, with D perhaps matching TRBD2 (5 bases). From germline, CDR1 is SQVTM and CDR2 ANQGSEA. The CDR3 has 11 residues. V was cut by 4 bases and J by 5 bases, with 8 bases left in between.

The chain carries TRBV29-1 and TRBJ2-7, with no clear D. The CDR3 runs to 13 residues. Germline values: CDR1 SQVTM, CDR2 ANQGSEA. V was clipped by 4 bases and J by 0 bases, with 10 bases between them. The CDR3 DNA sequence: TGCAGCGTTGTCACCGGCAGCTCCTACGAGCAGTACTTC. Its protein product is CSVVTGSSYEQYF.

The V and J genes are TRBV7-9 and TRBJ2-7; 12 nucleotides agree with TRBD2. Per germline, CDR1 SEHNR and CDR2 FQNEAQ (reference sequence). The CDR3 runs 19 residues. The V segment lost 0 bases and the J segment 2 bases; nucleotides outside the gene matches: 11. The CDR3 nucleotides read TGTGCCAGCAGCTTAGCGCTCATGACGACTAGCGGGAGTACCTACGAGCAGTACTTC. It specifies CASSLALMTTSGSTYEQYF.